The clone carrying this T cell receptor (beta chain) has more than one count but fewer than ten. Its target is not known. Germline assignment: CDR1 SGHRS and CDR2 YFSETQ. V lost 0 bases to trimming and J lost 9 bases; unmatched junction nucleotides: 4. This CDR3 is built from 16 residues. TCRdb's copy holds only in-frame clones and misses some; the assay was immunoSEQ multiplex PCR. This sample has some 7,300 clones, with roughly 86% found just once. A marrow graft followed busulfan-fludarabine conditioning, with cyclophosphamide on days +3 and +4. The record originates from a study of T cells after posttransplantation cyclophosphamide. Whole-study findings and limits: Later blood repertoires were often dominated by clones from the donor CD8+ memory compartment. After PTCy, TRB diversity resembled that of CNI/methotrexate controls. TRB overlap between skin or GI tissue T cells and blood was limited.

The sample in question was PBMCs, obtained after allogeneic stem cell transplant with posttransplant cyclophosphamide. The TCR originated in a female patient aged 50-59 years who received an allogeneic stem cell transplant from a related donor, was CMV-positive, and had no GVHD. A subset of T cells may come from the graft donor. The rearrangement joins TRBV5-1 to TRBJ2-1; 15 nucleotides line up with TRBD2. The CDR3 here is CASSLGTSGGGGEQFF. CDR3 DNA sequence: TGCGCCAGCAGCTTGGGGACTAGCGGGGGGGGCGGTGAGCAGTTCTTC. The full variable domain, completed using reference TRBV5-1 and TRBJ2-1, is KAGVTQTPRYLIKTRGQQVTLSCSPISGHRSVSWYQQTPGQGLQFLFEYFSETQRNKGNFPGRFSGRQFSNSRSEMNVSTLELGDSALYLCASSLGTSGGGGEQFFGPGTRLTVL.